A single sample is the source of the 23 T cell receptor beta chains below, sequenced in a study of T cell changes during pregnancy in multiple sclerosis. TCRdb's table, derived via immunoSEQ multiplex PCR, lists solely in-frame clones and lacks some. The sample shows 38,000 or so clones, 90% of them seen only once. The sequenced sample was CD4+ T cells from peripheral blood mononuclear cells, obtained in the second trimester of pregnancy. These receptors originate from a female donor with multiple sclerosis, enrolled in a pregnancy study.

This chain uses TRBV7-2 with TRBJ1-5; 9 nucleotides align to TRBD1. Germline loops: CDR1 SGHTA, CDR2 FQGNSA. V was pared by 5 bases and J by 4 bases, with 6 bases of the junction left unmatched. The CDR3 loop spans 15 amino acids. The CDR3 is CASSLSGTGNQPQHF. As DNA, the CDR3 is TGTGCCAGCAGCCTCTCCGGGACAGGGAATCAGCCCCAGCATTTT.

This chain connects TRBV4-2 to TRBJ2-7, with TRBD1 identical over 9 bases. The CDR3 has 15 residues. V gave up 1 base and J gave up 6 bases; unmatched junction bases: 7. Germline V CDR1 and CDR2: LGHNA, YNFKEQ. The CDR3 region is CASSQGLWTGAEQYF. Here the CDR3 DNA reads TGTGCCAGCAGCCAAGGACTTTGGACAGGGGCCGAGCAGTACTTC.

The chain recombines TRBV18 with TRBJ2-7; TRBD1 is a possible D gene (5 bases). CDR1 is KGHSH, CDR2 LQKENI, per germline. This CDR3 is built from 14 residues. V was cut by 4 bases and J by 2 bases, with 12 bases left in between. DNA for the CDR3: TGTGCCAGCTCACAAGGGGCCCTTACCTACGAGCAGTACTTC. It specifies CASSQGALTYEQYF.

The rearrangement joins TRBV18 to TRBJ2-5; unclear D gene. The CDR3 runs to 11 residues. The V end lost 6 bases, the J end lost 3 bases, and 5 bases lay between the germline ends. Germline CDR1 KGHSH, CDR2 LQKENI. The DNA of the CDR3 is TGTGCCAGCTCTTCAAAAGAGACCCAGTACTTC. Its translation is CASSSKETQYF. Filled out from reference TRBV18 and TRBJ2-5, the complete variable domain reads NAGVMQNPRHLVRRRGQEARLRCSPMKGHSHVYWYRQLPEEGLKFMVYLQKENIIDESGMPKERFSAEFPKEGPSILRIQQVVRGDSAAYFCASSSKETQYFGPGTRLLVL.

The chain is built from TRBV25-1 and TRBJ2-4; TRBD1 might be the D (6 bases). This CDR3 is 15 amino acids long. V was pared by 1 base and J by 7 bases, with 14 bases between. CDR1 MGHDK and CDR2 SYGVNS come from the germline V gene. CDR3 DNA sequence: TGTGCCAGCAGTGAATGGGGACAAAATGGGAACATTCAGTACTTC. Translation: CASSEWGQNGNIQYF.

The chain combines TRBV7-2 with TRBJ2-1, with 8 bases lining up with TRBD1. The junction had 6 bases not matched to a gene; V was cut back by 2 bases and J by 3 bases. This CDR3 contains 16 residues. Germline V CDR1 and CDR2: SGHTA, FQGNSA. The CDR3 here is CASSLNPGQGYNEQFF. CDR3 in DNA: TGTGCCAGCAGCTTAAATCCCGGACAGGGCTACAATGAGCAGTTCTTC.

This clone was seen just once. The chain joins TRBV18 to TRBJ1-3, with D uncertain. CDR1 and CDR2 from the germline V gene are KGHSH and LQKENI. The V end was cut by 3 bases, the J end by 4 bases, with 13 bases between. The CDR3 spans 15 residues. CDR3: CASSPPGFEGNTIYF. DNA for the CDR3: TGTGCCAGCTCACCCCCGGGGTTCGAAGGAAACACCATATATTTT.

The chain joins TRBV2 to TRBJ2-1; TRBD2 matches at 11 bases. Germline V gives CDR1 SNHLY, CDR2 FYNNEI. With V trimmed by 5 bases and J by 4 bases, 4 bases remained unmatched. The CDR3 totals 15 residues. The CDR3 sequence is CASSKTSGTYNEQFF. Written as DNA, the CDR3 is TGTGCCAGCAGTAAGACTAGCGGGACGTACAATGAGCAGTTCTTC. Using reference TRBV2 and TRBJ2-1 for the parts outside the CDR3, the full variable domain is EPEVTQTPSHQVTQMGQEVILRCVPISNHLYFYWYRQILGQKVEFLVSFYNNEISEKSEIFDDQFSVERPDGSNFTLKIRSTKLEDSAMYFCASSKTSGTYNEQFFGPGTRLTVL.

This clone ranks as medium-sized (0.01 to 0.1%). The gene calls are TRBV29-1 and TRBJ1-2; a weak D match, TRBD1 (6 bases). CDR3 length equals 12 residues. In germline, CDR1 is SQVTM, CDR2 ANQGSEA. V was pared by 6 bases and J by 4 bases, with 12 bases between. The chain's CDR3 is CSVQTGTYGYTF. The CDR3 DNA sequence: TGCAGCGTCCAAACAGGGACCTATGGCTACACCTTC.

The CDR3: CASSLGYSGANVLTF. In DNA, the CDR3 is TGTGCCAGCAGCCTCGGGTACTCTGGGGCCAACGTCCTGACTTTC. J is TRBJ2-6 and V is TRBV13; no reliable D call. CDR1 and CDR2 from the germline V gene are PRHDT and FYEKMQ (reference sequence). The length of the CDR3 is 15 residues. The V end lost 5 bases, the J end lost 0 bases, and 8 bases lay between the germline ends.

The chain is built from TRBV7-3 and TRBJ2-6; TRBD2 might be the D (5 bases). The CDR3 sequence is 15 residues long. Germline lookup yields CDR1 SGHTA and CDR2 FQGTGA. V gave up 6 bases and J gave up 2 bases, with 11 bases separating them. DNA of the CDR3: TGTGCCAGCAGTCCGGCGGGTCCTGGGGCCAACGTCCTGACTTTC. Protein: CASSPAGPGANVLTF.

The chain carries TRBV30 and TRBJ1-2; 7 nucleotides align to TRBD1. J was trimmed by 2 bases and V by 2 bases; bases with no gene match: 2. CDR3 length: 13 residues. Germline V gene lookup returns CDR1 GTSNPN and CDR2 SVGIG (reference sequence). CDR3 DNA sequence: TGTGCCTGGAGTAAGGGGGCGAACTATGGCTACACCTTC. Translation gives CAWSKGANYGYTF.

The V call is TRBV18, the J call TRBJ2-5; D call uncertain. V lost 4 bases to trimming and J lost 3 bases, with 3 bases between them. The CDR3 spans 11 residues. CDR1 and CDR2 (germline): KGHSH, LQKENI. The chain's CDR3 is CASSLEETQYF. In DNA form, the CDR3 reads TGTGCCAGCTCACTCGAAGAGACCCAGTACTTC.

In DNA form, the CDR3 reads TGCAGCGTTGGGGGGGTCGTTGGCGGGAGGGCCTTAGTGAATGAGCAGTTCTTC. It encodes CSVGGVVGGRALVNEQFF. V gene TRBV29-1 combines with J gene TRBJ2-1; the match to TRBD2 covers 9 bases. The CDR3 spans 18 residues. The J segment lost 7 bases and the V segment lost 4 bases, leaving 20 bases of the junction unmatched. The germline V gene has CDR1 SQVTM and CDR2 ANQGSEA.

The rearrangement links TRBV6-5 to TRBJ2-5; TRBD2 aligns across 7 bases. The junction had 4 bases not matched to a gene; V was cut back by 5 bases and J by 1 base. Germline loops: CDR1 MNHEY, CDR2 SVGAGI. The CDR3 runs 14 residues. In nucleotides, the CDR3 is TGTGCCAGCAGTATGGGAGGGGTCCAAGAGACCCAGTACTTC. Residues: CASSMGGVQETQYF.

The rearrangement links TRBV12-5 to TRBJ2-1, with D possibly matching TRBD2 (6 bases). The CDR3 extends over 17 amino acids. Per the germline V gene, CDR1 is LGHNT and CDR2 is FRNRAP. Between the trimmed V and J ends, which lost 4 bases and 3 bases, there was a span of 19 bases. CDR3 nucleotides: TGTGCTAGTGGTTCGGGGTCGACTAGGGGTGACTACAATGAGCAGTTCTTC. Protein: CASGSGSTRGDYNEQFF.

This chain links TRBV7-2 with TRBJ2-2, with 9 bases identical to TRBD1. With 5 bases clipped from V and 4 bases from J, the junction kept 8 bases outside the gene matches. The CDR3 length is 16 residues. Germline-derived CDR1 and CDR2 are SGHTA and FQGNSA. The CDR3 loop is CASSTRTGAVTGELFF. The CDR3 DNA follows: TGTGCCAGCAGCACCCGGACAGGGGCGGTCACCGGGGAGCTGTTTTTT.

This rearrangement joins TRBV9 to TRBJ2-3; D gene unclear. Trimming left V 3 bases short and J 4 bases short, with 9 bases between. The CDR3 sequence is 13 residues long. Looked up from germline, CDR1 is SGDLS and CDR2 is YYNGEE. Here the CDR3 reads CASSASFPDTQYF. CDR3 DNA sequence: TGTGCCAGCAGCGCGTCGTTTCCAGATACGCAGTATTTT.

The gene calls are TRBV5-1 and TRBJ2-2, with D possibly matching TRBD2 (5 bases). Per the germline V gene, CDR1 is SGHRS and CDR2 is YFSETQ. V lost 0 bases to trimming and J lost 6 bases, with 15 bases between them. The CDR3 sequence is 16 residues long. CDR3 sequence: CASSLGTPVSPGELFF. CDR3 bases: TGCGCCAGCAGCTTGGGGACTCCAGTTTCACCCGGGGAGCTGTTTTTT.

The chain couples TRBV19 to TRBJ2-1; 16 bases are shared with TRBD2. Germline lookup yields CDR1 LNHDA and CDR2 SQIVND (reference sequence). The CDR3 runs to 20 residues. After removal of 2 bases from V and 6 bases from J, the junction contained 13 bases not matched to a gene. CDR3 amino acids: CASSIKGTSGRVGDPNEQFF. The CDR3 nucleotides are TGTGCCAGTAGTATAAAGGGGACTAGCGGGAGGGTAGGAGATCCCAATGAGCAGTTCTTC.

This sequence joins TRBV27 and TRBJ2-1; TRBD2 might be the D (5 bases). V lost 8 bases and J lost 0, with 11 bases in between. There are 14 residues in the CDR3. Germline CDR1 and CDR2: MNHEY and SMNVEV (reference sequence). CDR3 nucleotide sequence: TGTGCCAGCGGGAGACTAAACTCCTACAATGAGCAGTTCTTC. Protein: CASGRLNSYNEQFF.

The CDR3 coding sequence is TGTGCCAGCAGCTGGGACAGGGCCTACGAGCAGTACTTC. Amino acid sequence: CASSWDRAYEQYF. This chain links TRBV9 with TRBJ2-7, with TRBD1 matching over 9 bases. The CDR3 sequence is 13 residues long. Germline lookup yields CDR1 SGDLS and CDR2 YYNGEE. The J segment lost 2 bases and the V segment lost 4 bases, leaving 1 base of the junction unmatched.

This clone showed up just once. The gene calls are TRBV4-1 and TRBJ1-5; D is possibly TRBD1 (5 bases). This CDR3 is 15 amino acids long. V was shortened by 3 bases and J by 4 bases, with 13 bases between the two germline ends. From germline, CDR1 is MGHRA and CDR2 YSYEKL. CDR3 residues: CASSQLGGENQPQHF. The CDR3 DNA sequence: TGCGCCAGCAGCCAGTTGGGAGGGGAAAATCAGCCCCAGCATTTT.